One and the same sample provided the 27 T cell receptor beta chains below, sequenced in a study of T-cell reconstitution after alpha-beta-depleted transplantation in children. The authors prepared the TCRbeta library with unique molecular identifiers. TCRdb ran MiXCR on the PCR reads and lists one entry per CDR3 protein. The sample lists some 440,000 distinct CDR3 sequences, 15% to 20% seen once, with approximately 29% in the top ten. The input for sequencing was PBMCs, mostly from graft donor cells, taken 360 days after TCRalphabeta/CD19-depleted stem cell transplant. These receptor sequences come from a boy under two years old who had a stem cell transplant for Wiskott-Aldrich syndrome, so the T cells may come from the graft donor.

This clonotype has a handful of counts. This rearrangement joins TRBV12-3 or TRBV12-4 to TRBJ1-1, with 8 bases fitting TRBD1. The length of the CDR3 is 14 residues. V was pared by 6 bases and J by 6 bases, with 9 bases of the junction left unmatched. This CDR3 reads CASSEDRASAEAFF. CDR3 DNA: TGTGCCAGCAGCGAGGACAGGGCAAGCGCTGAAGCTTTCTTT.

The sample holds a few counts of this clonotype. CDR3 sequence (DNA): TGCGCCAGCAGCTTAGACATCCGCTCCTACAATGAGCAGTTCTTC. It codes for CASSLDIRSYNEQFF. The V gene is TRBV5-1, the J gene TRBJ2-1; no clear D gene. The CDR3 runs to 15 residues. With 2 bases removed from V and 0 bases from J, the gap between germline ends came to 9 bases. From germline, CDR1 is SGHRS and CDR2 YFSETQ.

This clonotype showed up just a few times. The rearrangement uses TRBV25-1 and TRBJ1-5; tentative D call: TRBD1 (5 bases). This CDR3 region has 14 residues. V dropped 8 bases and J dropped 5 bases, with 16 bases sitting between them. Germline V gene lookup returns CDR1 MGHDK and CDR2 SYGVNS. CDR3 DNA: TGTGCCAGCCCACGCCGGGTAGGGGATCAGCCCCAGCATTTT. It specifies CASPRRVGDQPQHF.

This sequence joins TRBV10-3 and TRBJ2-7, with D unresolved. From germline, CDR1 is ENHRY and CDR2 SYGVKD. The CDR3 is 13 amino acids. V was shortened by 0 bases and J by 6 bases, with 9 bases between the two germline ends. CDR3: CAISESLNPEQYF. CDR3 in DNA: TGTGCCATCAGTGAGTCGTTGAATCCCGAGCAGTACTTC.

The table lists this clonotype with a few counts. V is TRBV24-1 and J is TRBJ2-5; TRBD1 matches at 7 bases. The CDR3 runs 15 residues. Germline loops: CDR1 KGHDR, CDR2 SFDVKD. V was pared by 0 bases and J by 1 base, with 1 base of the junction left unmatched. DNA of the CDR3: TGTGCCACCAGTGATTTGTGGGACAGCCAAGAGACCCAGTACTTC. It translates to CATSDLWDSQETQYF.

CDR3 amino acids: CASSYWGTYEQYF. CDR3 coding DNA: TGTGCCAGCAGTTACTGGGGGACCTACGAGCAGTACTTC. The rearrangement links TRBV6-5 to TRBJ2-7; D is tentatively TRBD1 or TRBD2 (5 bases each). The V end lost 1 base, the J end lost 2 bases, and 6 bases lay between the germline ends. The germline V gene has CDR1 MNHEY and CDR2 SVGAGI. The CDR3 extends over 13 amino acids.

The chain links TRBV6-2 or TRBV6-3 to TRBJ2-5, with D perhaps TRBD2 (5 bases). Germline CDR1 MNHEY, CDR2 SVGEGT. The CDR3 length is 13 residues. Trimming took 6 bases from V and 6 from J, leaving 14 bases between them. CDR3: CASSSTRRQTQYF. CDR3 sequence (DNA): TGTGCCAGCAGCTCTACTAGACGACAGACCCAGTACTTC.

This chain uses TRBV5-1 with TRBJ2-5; the D is unclear. Germline CDR1 reads SGHRS; CDR2 reads YFSETQ. There are 14 residues in the CDR3. V was cut by 4 bases and J by 1 base, with 11 bases left in between. CDR3 coding DNA: TGCGCCAGCAGCACCGGACCAATCCAAGAGACCCAGTACTTC. It encodes CASSTGPIQETQYF.

V and J are TRBV2 and TRBJ2-2; D call uncertain. Germline assignment: CDR1 SNHLY and CDR2 FYNNEI. The CDR3 length is 14 residues. The germline V and J ends were trimmed by 6 bases and 2 bases, with 10 bases remaining between them. The CDR3 protein is CASRPGSNTGELFF. CDR3 sequence (DNA): TGTGCCAGCAGACCTGGGTCAAACACCGGGGAGCTGTTTTTT.

The table lists this clonotype with a few counts. V is TRBV20-1 and J is TRBJ2-2, with 10 bases that match TRBD1. The V gene end was trimmed by 0 bases and the J gene end by 5 bases; junction bases not matched to a gene: 3. CDR3 length equals 15 residues. CDR1 and CDR2 from the germline V gene are DFQATT and SNEGSKA (reference sequence). DNA for the CDR3: TGCAGTGCTAGAGATCGGGGACAGGGGACCGGGGAGCTGTTTTTT. Protein: CSARDRGQGTGELFF.

The V call is TRBV3-1, the J call TRBJ2-4; D is unresolved. Germline CDR1 reads LGHDT; CDR2 reads YNNKEL (reference sequence). The V and J ends lost 2 bases and 0 bases respectively, with 11 bases between them. CDR3 length: 16 residues. This CDR3 is CASSQRNTPAKNIQYF. CDR3 DNA: TGTGCCAGCAGCCAACGGAACACCCCAGCCAAAAACATTCAGTACTTC. The variable domain in full, completed from reference TRBV3-1 and TRBJ2-4, reads DTAVSQTPKYLVTQMGNDKSIKCEQNLGHDTMYWYKQDSKKFLKIMFSYNNKELIINETVPNRFSPKSPDKAHLNLHINSLELGDSAVYFCASSQRNTPAKNIQYFGAGTRLSVL.

A few counts support this clonotype. V usage is TRBV7-2 and J usage is TRBJ2-7, with 12 bases aligning to TRBD2. The CDR3 sequence is 14 residues long. Germline loops: CDR1 SGHTA, CDR2 FQGNSA. With 7 bases clipped from V and 3 bases from J, the junction kept 4 bases outside the gene matches. The CDR3 coding sequence is TGTGCCAGCACCCGACTAGCGGGGGTCTACGAGCAGTACTTC. It yields the protein CASTRLAGVYEQYF.

V is TRBV4-3 and J is TRBJ2-1; the D gene is possibly TRBD1 (6 bases). CDR1 and CDR2 from the germline V gene are LGHNA and YSLEER. V was cut by 4 bases and J by 10 bases, with 35 bases left in between. The CDR3 has 20 residues. The CDR3 DNA reads as TGCGCCAGCAGCCCGTCTTACTCCGGGACATTTGGGCCCTTAGCAAGGGAGCAGTTCTTC. It specifies CASSPSYSGTFGPLAREQFF.

This clonotype was found a few times. The chain uses TRBV5-1 and TRBJ2-5; 8 bases are shared with TRBD1. Germline-derived CDR1 and CDR2 are SGHRS and YFSETQ. V was clipped by 2 bases and J by 3 bases; unmatched bases: 6. The CDR3 length is 15 residues. The CDR3 region is CASSFLGTGEETQYF. DNA for the CDR3: TGCGCCAGCAGCTTTCTCGGGACAGGAGAAGAGACCCAGTACTTC.

This chain uses TRBV14 with TRBJ2-5, with 12 bases fitting TRBD2. The CDR3 consists of 17 residues. Germline loops: CDR1 SGHDN, CDR2 FVKESK. Losses at the gene ends were 5 bases for V and 4 bases for J; bases not matched to a gene: 11. CDR3 amino acids: CASSSLAGGRYIETQYF. Here the CDR3 DNA reads TGTGCCAGCAGCTCACTAGCGGGGGGACGATATATAGAGACCCAGTACTTC.

The table lists this clonotype with a few counts. The chain uses TRBV7-9 and TRBJ2-5; D might be TRBD1 (6 bases). This CDR3 region has 15 residues. V shed 5 bases and J shed 2 bases, with 15 bases lying between them. CDR1 SEHNR and CDR2 FQNEAQ come from the germline V gene (reference sequence). This CDR3 reads CASSLGAPLQETQYF. Here the CDR3 DNA reads TGTGCCAGCAGCCTGGGGGCACCACTTCAAGAGACCCAGTACTTC.

V gene TRBV29-1 combines with J gene TRBJ2-3; D is possibly TRBD1 (6 bases). Trimming stripped 5 bases from V and 6 bases from J, with 18 bases between. The germline CDR1 and CDR2 sequences are SQVTM and ANQGSEA. This CDR3 is 14 amino acids long. CDR3 region: CSVRTVRNVDTQYF. CDR3 in DNA: TGCAGCGTTCGGACAGTCCGGAATGTGGATACGCAGTATTTT.

In this sample, this clonotype is large. CDR3 sequence: CASSDSMRWGGRVETQYF. The CDR3 bases are TGTGCCAGCAGTGACTCTATGCGCTGGGGGGGACGGGTTGAGACCCAGTACTTC. The chain joins TRBV6-4 to TRBJ2-5, with TRBD2 identical over 7 bases. J gave up 5 bases and V 0 bases, and 15 bases lay outside the gene matches. This CDR3 is built from 18 residues. Germline V gene sequence: CDR1 MRHNA, CDR2 SNTAGT.

This clonotype has a count of ten or more. The J gene is TRBJ1-4, the V gene TRBV4-2, with D possibly matching TRBD1 (6 bases). Trimming cost V 11 bases and J 5 bases, with 15 bases left between them. CDR1 LGHNA and CDR2 YNFKEQ come from the germline V gene. CDR3 length equals 13 residues. The CDR3 coding sequence is TGTGCCGCAGCCAGGGGACTGAATGAAAAACTGTTTTTT. It specifies CAAARGLNEKLFF.

At least ten counts were recorded for this clonotype. The chain combines TRBV5-1 with TRBJ2-2; D possibly uses TRBD1 or TRBD2 (5 bases each). Trimming stripped 3 bases from V and 4 bases from J, with 16 bases between. The germline gives CDR1 SGHRS, CDR2 YFSETQ. The CDR3 is 16 residues long. CDR3 coding DNA: TGCGCCAGCAGCTCCGTTTGGTGGGGGAGCACCGGGGAGCTGTTTTTT. This encodes CASSSVWWGSTGELFF.

This clonotype was seen ten or more times. The CDR3 reads CASSYSRGLNQPQHF. The CDR3 DNA is TGTGCCAGCAGTTACTCCCGAGGCCTCAATCAGCCCCAGCATTTT. This chain connects TRBV6-5 to TRBJ1-5; no reliable D call. The CDR3 loop spans 15 amino acids. The V gene lost 0 bases and the J gene lost 3 bases, with 9 bases spanning the gap. The germline V gene has CDR1 MNHEY and CDR2 SVGAGI.

The chain carries TRBV4-3 and TRBJ1-2, with D tentatively TRBD1 (6 bases). Trimming removed 4 bases from V and 6 bases from J, with 24 bases in between. Germline lookup yields CDR1 LGHNA and CDR2 YSLEER. The CDR3 length is 17 residues. The CDR3 spells CASSRVEGGRSRNGYTF. The CDR3 nucleotides are TGCGCCAGCAGCCGGGTAGAGGGGGGGCGATCCCGAAATGGCTACACCTTC.

This clonotype has more than one count but fewer than ten. The chain uses TRBV11-1 and TRBJ2-3, with 12 bases identical to TRBD2. CDR3 length equals 21 residues. V shed 4 bases, J shed 2 bases, and the junction held 19 bases outside the gene matches. Germline lookup yields CDR1 SGHAT and CDR2 FQDESV (reference sequence). As DNA, the CDR3 is TGTGCCAGCAGCTCTCGGGGCCGGGGCGGACTAGCGGGGACCTCCACAGATACGCAGTATTTT. It specifies CASSSRGRGGLAGTSTDTQYF. The whole variable domain, filled in from reference TRBV11-1 and TRBJ2-3, reads EAEVAQSPRYKITEKSQAVAFWCDPISGHATLYWYRQILGQGPELLVQFQDESVVDDSQLPKDRFSAERLKGVDSTLKIQPAELGDSAMYLCASSSRGRGGLAGTSTDTQYFGPGTRLTVL.

This chain uses TRBV28 with TRBJ1-1; TRBD1 aligns across 8 bases. CDR1 MDHEN and CDR2 SYDVKM come from the germline V gene. The CDR3 is 14 amino acids. For the CDR3, the DNA is TGTGCTAGCCAACCGGGACAGGCGAACACTGAAGCTTTCTTT. It translates to CASQPGQANTEAFF.

The chain combines TRBV7-8 with TRBJ2-3, with TRBD2 matching 7 bases. The CDR3 spans 17 residues. V gave up 1 base and J gave up 1 base; unmatched junction bases: 8. Germline loops: CDR1 SGHVS, CDR2 FQNEAQ. The CDR3 region has the DNA TGTGCCAGCAGCTTAGTTCCGCGGGAGTGGGGCACAGATACGCAGTATTTT. Translating it yields CASSLVPREWGTDTQYF.

The chain couples TRBV5-5 to TRBJ2-4, with D possibly matching TRBD2 (6 bases). Germline loops: CDR1 SGHKS, CDR2 YYEKEE (reference sequence). The CDR3 has 15 residues. Trimming took 0 bases from V and 9 from J, leaving 16 bases between them. CDR3 nucleotides: TGTGCCAGCAGCTTGGAGGGGCTAGCGCGAGGCATTCAGTACTTC. Translating it yields CASSLEGLARGIQYF. The complete variable domain, with remaining parts taken from reference TRBV5-5 and TRBJ2-4, reads DAGVTQSPTHLIKTRGQQVTLRCSPISGHKSVSWYQQVLGQGPQFIFQYYEKEERGRGNFPDRFSARQFPNYSSELNVNALLLGDSALYLCASSLEGLARGIQYFGAGTRLSVL.

This clonotype was detected only a few times. The V and J genes are TRBV7-9 and TRBJ2-5, with D possibly being TRBD1 or TRBD2 (6 bases each). The V and J ends lost 3 bases and 4 bases respectively, with 18 bases between them. The CDR3 totals 16 residues. The germline CDR1 and CDR2 sequences are SEHNR and FQNEAQ (reference sequence). This CDR3 is CASSLGTRGLGETQYF. CDR3 in DNA: TGTGCCAGCAGCTTGGGCACCAGGGGACTCGGAGAGACCCAGTACTTC. The whole variable domain, filled in from reference TRBV7-9 and TRBJ2-5, reads DTGVSQNPRHKITKRGQNVTFRCDPISEHNRLYWYRQTLGQGPEFLTYFQNEAQLEKSRLLSDRFSAERPKGSFSTLEIQRTEQGDSAMYLCASSLGTRGLGETQYFGPGTRLLVL.